This T cell receptor beta chain stems from a study of Ad26.COV2.S vaccination and SARS-CoV-2 variants. Study-wide results and limits: Vaccinees displayed broader spike-specific TCR repertoires than placebo recipients.

As for treatment: approximately 18 received Ad26.COV2.S at low or high dose, single or two shots; about 5 received placebo; per-sample allocation not given. Material that was analyzed had been drawn on day 63 after the first vaccine or placebo injection. Using immunoSEQ multiplex PCR, the repertoire was profiled, and TCRdb retains in-frame clones only, with some absent. The sample lists fewer than 500,000 clones; roughly nine tenths were seen once. The ends were cut back, 6 bases at V and 3 bases at J, with 8 bases in the middle. The germline gives CDR1 MNHNY, CDR2 SVGAGI (reference sequence). This CDR3 region has 12 residues. As concerns this clone: Its target is unknown.

The clonotype was recovered from a person aged 18-60 years who received the Ad26.COV2.S COVID-19 vaccine or a placebo. The sample here was peripheral blood, taken in a trial of Ad26.COV2.S vaccine versus placebo. The chain is built from TRBV6-6 and TRBJ1-2; D is undetermined. CDR3: CASRVTDYGYTF. The CDR3 DNA is TGTGCCAGCAGGGTAACCGACTATGGCTACACCTTC.